The 32 T cell receptor beta chains in this list originate from one sample, sequenced in a study of a mutant IDH1 vaccine in newly diagnosed glioma. The antigens these receptors bind are not known. Time point meaning: week 23, last vaccination. Vaccinated patients received 300 ug of mutant IDH1 20-mer peptide per dose, with topical imiquimod. This table comes from immunoSEQ multiplex PCR, and its TCRdb copy is limited to in-frame clones, with some not included. The sample holds about 77,000 clones, more than 80% seen once. This specimen was PBMCs, taken from a glioma patient whose treatment included an IDH1 peptide vaccine. These receptors all stem from a woman in her fifties or sixties with glioma.

V gene TRBV4-1 combines with J gene TRBJ2-7; TRBD1 agrees at 7 bases. Looked up from germline, CDR1 is MGHRA and CDR2 is YSYEKL. V dropped 1 base and J dropped 5; count of bases not matched to a gene: 11. This CDR3 contains 16 residues. The CDR3 protein is CASSQARGQLLHEQYF. CDR3 nucleotides: TGCGCCAGCAGCCAAGCCCGGGGACAGCTTCTCCACGAGCAGTACTTC.

CDR3 coding DNA: TGCGCCAGCAGTGAAGGGGCGGCCAGCGCCAAAAACATTCAGTACTTC. Translating gives CASSEGAASAKNIQYF. The gene calls are TRBV10-1 and TRBJ2-4; D is perhaps TRBD1 (5 bases). The germline V gene has CDR1 WNHNN and CDR2 SYGVQD (reference sequence). This CDR3 contains 16 residues. Trimming took off 3 bases at V and 1 base at J, with 13 bases between the two ends.

The V gene is TRBV19, the J gene TRBJ2-3; 13 bases line up with TRBD2. Germline CDR1 reads LNHDA; CDR2 reads SQIVND (reference sequence). J was trimmed by 8 bases and V by 5 bases; bases with no gene match: 7. CDR3 length: 15 amino acids. CDR3 in amino acids: CASSGTSGKVGTQYF. The CDR3 nucleotides are TGTGCCAGTAGTGGGACTAGCGGGAAGGTTGGTACGCAGTATTTT.

V is TRBV19 and J is TRBJ2-3; D gene uncertain. V lost 7 bases and J 2 bases, leaving 16 bases between the germline ends. Germline V CDR1 and CDR2: LNHDA, SQIVND (reference sequence). The CDR3 loop spans 15 amino acids. The CDR3: CASTSTRSNTDTQYF. The CDR3 DNA follows: TGTGCCAGTACCTCTACCAGATCAAACACAGATACGCAGTATTTT.

Only one count was recorded for this clone. The chain joins TRBV10-3 to TRBJ2-5; D unclear. From germline, CDR1 is ENHRY and CDR2 SYGVKD. The ends were cut back, 0 bases at V and 1 base at J, with 0 bases in the middle. The CDR3 spans 12 residues. The CDR3 coding sequence is TGTGCCATCAGTGAGTCCCAAGAGACCCAGTACTTC. Translated, it gives CAISESQETQYF.

The chain carries TRBV15 and TRBJ2-7; D is unclear. The CDR3 runs to 15 residues. Per germline, CDR1 LNHNV and CDR2 YYDKDF (reference sequence). Trimming pared 5 bases from V and 1 base from J, leaving 15 bases between. For the CDR3, the DNA is TGTGCCACCAGCGGCTCGAATGTCAGATCCTACGAGCAGTACTTC. Protein sequence: CATSGSNVRSYEQYF.

The CDR3: CASSPPVGSYGYTF. CDR3 coding DNA: TGTGCCAGCAGCCCCCCCGTGGGGTCCTATGGCTACACCTTC. The chain carries TRBV7-9 and TRBJ1-2; no clear D. From germline, CDR1 is SEHNR and CDR2 FQNEAQ (reference sequence). The V end lost 5 bases, the J end lost 4 bases, and 14 bases lay between the germline ends. This CDR3 is 14 amino acids long.

The chain uses TRBV6-1 and TRBJ2-7; 11 bases map to TRBD2. Germline loops: CDR1 MNHNS, CDR2 SASEGT. The CDR3 length is 15 residues. The V segment lost 4 bases and the J segment 3 bases; nucleotides outside the gene matches: 5. In DNA form, the CDR3 reads TGTGCCAGCAGTGGTCTAGCGGGAGGACACTACGAGCAGTACTTC. Translation gives CASSGLAGGHYEQYF.

The V and J genes are TRBV6-5 and TRBJ2-5, with D perhaps assigned TRBD1 or TRBD2 (5 bases each). The J call could be wrong; TRBJ2-7 is a better fit for the DNA end. Germline loops: CDR1 MNHEY, CDR2 SVGAGI. The CDR3 consists of 11 residues. The CDR3 reads CASSGGYEQYF. The CDR3 DNA follows: TGTGCCAGCAGTGGGGGTTACGAGCAGTACTTC.

V and J are TRBV19 and TRBJ2-1; TRBD2 agrees at 8 bases. The V and J ends lost 7 bases and 0 bases, in that order; junction bases with no gene match: 8. Germline V lookup: CDR1 LNHDA, CDR2 SQIVND (reference sequence). The CDR3 runs to 16 residues. This CDR3 reads CASKSSGLSSYNEQFF. CDR3 nucleotide sequence: TGTGCCAGTAAGTCTAGCGGGCTTAGCTCCTACAATGAGCAGTTCTTC.

This chain joins TRBV5-5 and TRBJ2-5; 7 bases align to TRBD2. Germline assignment: CDR1 SGHKS and CDR2 YYEKEE (reference sequence). The CDR3 totals 14 residues. Losses at the gene ends were 4 bases for V and 4 bases for J; bases not matched to a gene: 7. The CDR3 protein is CASSLGGALETQYF. Here the CDR3 DNA reads TGTGCCAGCAGCCTGGGAGGGGCTCTAGAGACCCAGTACTTC. Complete variable domain (other parts from reference TRBV5-5 and TRBJ2-5): DAGVTQSPTHLIKTRGQQVTLRCSPISGHKSVSWYQQVLGQGPQFIFQYYEKEERGRGNFPDRFSARQFPNYSSELNVNALLLGDSALYLCASSLGGALETQYFGPGTRLLVL.

This sequence joins TRBV5-1 and TRBJ2-2; D gene uncertain. V was trimmed by 0 bases and J by 0 bases, leaving 3 bases between them. This CDR3 is built from 14 residues. Germline loops: CDR1 SGHRS, CDR2 YFSETQ. This CDR3 reads CASSLEPNTGELFF. The CDR3 DNA reads as TGCGCCAGCAGCTTGGAGCCGAACACCGGGGAGCTGTTTTTT.

Worth noting for this clone: This sample includes further DNA sequences coding for the same CDR3. The rearrangement links TRBV28 to TRBJ2-7, with TRBD1 matching over 7 bases. Trimming at V came to 4 bases and at J to 0 bases, leaving 3 bases not matched to a gene. The germline CDR1 and CDR2 sequences are MDHEN and SYDVKM. This CDR3 spans 14 amino acids. CDR3 region: CASSSPGGSYEQYF. CDR3 nucleotides: TGTGCCAGCAGTTCTCCAGGGGGCTCCTACGAGCAGTACTTC.

The chain recombines TRBV28 with TRBJ1-4; no definite D call. V was clipped by 1 base and J by 5 bases, with 14 bases between them. Germline V gene data show CDR1 as MDHEN and CDR2 as SYDVKM. The CDR3 spans 16 residues. The DNA for the CDR3 is TGTGCCAGCAGTTTATTATCGTCACGAACGAATGAAAAACTGTTTTTT. Translation: CASSLLSSRTNEKLFF.

This clone was seen a handful of times. CDR3 sequence (DNA): TGTGCCACCAGCAGCGGGACTCGGGGGAAAGCTTTCTTT. Translating it yields CATSSGTRGKAFF. The chain employs TRBV15 and TRBJ1-1; tentative D call: TRBD1 (5 bases). Germline V gene lookup returns CDR1 LNHNV and CDR2 YYDKDF (reference sequence). The CDR3 extends over 13 amino acids. V dropped 3 bases and J dropped 9 bases, with 14 bases sitting between them.

The gene calls are TRBV10-2 and TRBJ2-5; 7 bases map to TRBD2. The length of the CDR3 is 16 residues. After removal of 3 bases from V and 2 bases from J, the junction contained 9 bases not matched to a gene. Germline assignment: CDR1 WSHSY and CDR2 SAAADI. The CDR3 protein is CASSDPAGVGQETQYF. The DNA of the CDR3 is TGCGCCAGCAGTGATCCGGCGGGAGTGGGTCAAGAGACCCAGTACTTC.

The rearrangement joins TRBV11-2 to TRBJ2-7, with TRBD2 identical over 10 bases. V trimming: 5 bases; J trimming: 7 bases; junction bases outside the gene matches: 8. From germline, CDR1 is SGHAT and CDR2 FQNNGV. The CDR3 is 14 residues long. CDR3 sequence reads: CASSPGTSGIEQYF. DNA of the CDR3: TGTGCCAGCAGCCCGGGTACTAGCGGGATTGAGCAGTACTTC.

This rearrangement joins TRBV9 to TRBJ1-2, with a possible D match to TRBD1 (5 bases). This CDR3 contains 13 residues. The germline V gene encodes CDR1 SGDLS and CDR2 YYNGEE. The V and J ends lost 0 bases and 7 bases respectively, with 10 bases between them. In DNA form, the CDR3 reads TGTGCCAGCAGCGTAGGAAGGGGCTTTGGCTACACCTTC. It yields the protein CASSVGRGFGYTF.

The chain is built from TRBV12-5 and TRBJ2-5; 7 bases match TRBD1. The length of the CDR3 is 16 residues. Germline loops: CDR1 LGHNT, CDR2 FRNRAP. The junction had 9 bases not matched to a gene; V was cut back by 0 bases and J by 5 bases. DNA of the CDR3: TGTGCTAGTGGTTTGGTAGTTAGGGGGCAGGCGGAGACCCAGTACTTC. Its protein product is CASGLVVRGQAETQYF.

The rearrangement uses TRBV28 and TRBJ1-5; D is unclear. The CDR3 is 19 amino acids. CDR1 is MDHEN, CDR2 SYDVKM, per germline. V was shortened by 6 bases and J by 0 bases, with 24 bases between the two germline ends. CDR3 sequence: CASSPLNLAVEHSNQPQHF. The CDR3 DNA reads as TGTGCCAGCAGCCCACTCAATCTCGCGGTCGAGCATAGCAATCAGCCCCAGCATTTT.

This clone was detected a few times. This rearrangement joins TRBV28 to TRBJ1-1, with TRBD1 matching over 7 bases. The CDR3 contains 17 residues. The germline V gene encodes CDR1 MDHEN and CDR2 SYDVKM. With 5 bases clipped from V and 3 bases from J, the junction kept 15 bases outside the gene matches. CDR3 sequence (DNA): TGTGCCAGCAGTCTCGACCGACAGGGCGGAGTAGACACTGAAGCTTTCTTT. It encodes CASSLDRQGGVDTEAFF.

The chain carries TRBV29-1 and TRBJ1-2; D is uncertain. Looked up from germline, CDR1 is SQVTM and CDR2 is ANQGSEA. Trimming removed 3 bases from V and 1 base from J, with 9 bases in between. This CDR3 is 13 amino acids long. CDR3 nucleotide sequence: TGCAGCGTTGAGCTCCAGCATAACTATGGCTACACCTTC. It codes for CSVELQHNYGYTF.

The chain joins TRBV19 to TRBJ2-6, with TRBD2 matching 16 bases. The CDR3 contains 19 residues. J was trimmed by 0 bases and V by 7 bases; bases with no gene match: 6. The germline gives CDR1 LNHDA, CDR2 SQIVND (reference sequence). The CDR3 DNA reads TGTGCCAGTACCACGGGACTAGCGGGAGGGCCCTCTGGGGCCAACGTCCTGACTTTC. Its translation is CASTTGLAGGPSGANVLTF. The variable domain in full, with the rest retrieved from reference TRBV19 and TRBJ2-6, is DGGITQSPKYLFRKEGQNVTLSCEQNLNHDAMYWYRQDPGQGLRLIYYSQIVNDFQKGDIAEGYSVSREKKESFPLTVTSAQKNPTAFYLCASTTGLAGGPSGANVLTFGAGSRLTVL.

The chain employs TRBV30 and TRBJ2-7; no clear D. The CDR3 covers 14 residues. V was pared by 2 bases and J by 5 bases, with 16 bases between. CDR1 and CDR2 from the germline V gene are GTSNPN and SVGIG (reference sequence). The CDR3 DNA reads as TGTGCCTGGAGTCCTCGTTTCTCACACAACGAGCAGTACTTC. It encodes CAWSPRFSHNEQYF.

This chain uses TRBV18 with TRBJ2-1; 9 bases fit TRBD2. Germline CDR1 KGHSH, CDR2 LQKENI. V dropped 4 bases and J dropped 9; count of bases not matched to a gene: 4. The CDR3 has 13 residues. This CDR3 reads CASSRAGGAEQFF. In DNA, the CDR3 is TGTGCCAGCTCACGCGCGGGGGGGGCTGAGCAGTTCTTC.

The V and J genes are TRBV21-1 and TRBJ1-5; the tabulated D call, TRBD1, remains unverified against the DNA. TRBV21-1 counts as a pseudogene. CDR3 length equals 17 residues. The CDR3 sequence is CASSKGRQGWANQPQHF. CDR3 DNA: TGTGCCAGCAGCAAAGGGAGACAGGGGTGGGCCAATCAGCCCCAGCATTTT.

This chain connects TRBV19 to TRBJ2-3; TRBD1 matches at 7 bases. Germline CDR1 reads LNHDA; CDR2 reads SQIVND (reference sequence). The CDR3 extends over 13 amino acids. The J segment lost 6 bases and the V segment lost 10 bases, leaving 10 bases of the junction unmatched. The DNA of the CDR3 is TGTGCCACCTCGACAGGGAGTGTGGATACGCAGTATTTT. The encoded protein is CATSTGSVDTQYF.

CDR3 sequence: CASSKGQGGTDTQYF. The CDR3 nucleotides are TGTGCCAGCAGTAAAGGACAGGGGGGCACAGATACGCAGTATTTT. The chain couples TRBV27 to TRBJ2-3, with 10 bases aligning to TRBD1. CDR1 is MNHEY and CDR2 is SMNVEV in the germline V gene (reference sequence). With V trimmed by 5 bases and J by 1 base, 3 bases remained unmatched. The CDR3 covers 15 residues.

The V call is TRBV19, the J call TRBJ2-1, with 7 bases aligning to TRBD2. The germline V gene encodes CDR1 LNHDA and CDR2 SQIVND (reference sequence). J lost 8 bases, V lost 1 base, and 2 bases had no gene match. There are 13 residues in the CDR3. This chain's CDR3 is CASSIGEGYEQFF. In DNA form, the CDR3 reads TGTGCCAGTAGTATAGGGGAGGGCTATGAGCAGTTCTTC. Based on the CDR3 plus reference TRBV19 and TRBJ2-1, the full variable domain is DGGITQSPKYLFRKEGQNVTLSCEQNLNHDAMYWYRQDPGQGLRLIYYSQIVNDFQKGDIAEGYSVSREKKESFPLTVTSAQKNPTAFYLCASSIGEGYEQFFGPGTRLTVL.

The genes are TRBV11-2 and TRBJ2-5, with TRBD2 as a possible D gene (6 bases). CDR3 length: 12 residues. V gave up 4 bases and J gave up 4 bases, with 7 bases separating them. Germline assignment: CDR1 SGHAT and CDR2 FQNNGV. CDR3: CASSWGGETQYF. The CDR3 DNA is TGTGCCAGCAGCTGGGGAGGAGAGACCCAGTACTTC.

This chain joins TRBV6-1 and TRBJ2-7; D gene unclear. V shed 2 bases and J shed 7 bases, with 9 bases lying between them. The CDR3 contains 12 residues. Looked up from germline, CDR1 is MNHNS and CDR2 is SASEGT. The CDR3 DNA follows: TGTGCCAGCAGTGAACCCCGACCGGAGCAGTACTTC. The encoded protein is CASSEPRPEQYF.

The V call is TRBV5-6, the J call TRBJ2-3; D could derive from TRBD1 or TRBD2 (6 bases each). CDR1 and CDR2 from the germline V gene are SGHDT and YYEEEE. Trimming shortened V by 3 bases and J by 2 bases, and 16 bases separated the two germline ends. The CDR3 consists of 16 residues. This CDR3 reads CASSWGAGSVTDTQYF. DNA of the CDR3: TGTGCCAGCAGCTGGGGGGCTGGTTCAGTCACAGATACGCAGTATTTT.